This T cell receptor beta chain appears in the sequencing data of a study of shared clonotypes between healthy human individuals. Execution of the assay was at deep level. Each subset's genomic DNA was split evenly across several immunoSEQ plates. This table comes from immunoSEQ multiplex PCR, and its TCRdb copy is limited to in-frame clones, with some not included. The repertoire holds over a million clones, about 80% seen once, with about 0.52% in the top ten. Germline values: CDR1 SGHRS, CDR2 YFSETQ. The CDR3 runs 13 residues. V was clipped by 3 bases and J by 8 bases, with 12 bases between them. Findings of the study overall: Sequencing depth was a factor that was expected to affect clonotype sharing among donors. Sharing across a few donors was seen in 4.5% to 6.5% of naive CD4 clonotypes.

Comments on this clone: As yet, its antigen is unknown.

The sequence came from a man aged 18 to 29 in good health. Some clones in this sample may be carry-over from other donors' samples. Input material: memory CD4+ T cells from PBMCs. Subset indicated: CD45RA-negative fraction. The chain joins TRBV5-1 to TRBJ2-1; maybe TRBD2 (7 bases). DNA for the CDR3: TGCGCCAGCAGCTGGGGGGGCAGCGATGAGCAGTTCTTC. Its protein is CASSWGGSDEQFF. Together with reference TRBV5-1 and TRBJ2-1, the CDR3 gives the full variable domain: KAGVTQTPRYLIKTRGQQVTLSCSPISGHRSVSWYQQTPGQGLQFLFEYFSETQRNKGNFPGRFSGRQFSNSRSEMNVSTLELGDSALYLCASSWGGSDEQFFGPGTRLTVL.